What follows are 32 T cell receptor beta chains derived from one specimen sequenced in a study of T-cell memory formation after mild COVID-19. TCRdb fed the 5' RACE reads into MiXCR, producing one record per CDR3 protein. The sample lists around 100,000 distinct CDR3 sequences, 22% occurring once. Sample: PBMCs or a T cell subset sorted from them (not recorded which). Source of these receptors: a man aged 18-30 years who had mild COVID-19 (a few samples of this study predate the infection). Cell type and time point are not known.

This clonotype showed up just a few times. The rearrangement links TRBV15 to TRBJ2-1; D might be TRBD2 (6 bases). This CDR3 contains 15 residues. Trimming took 1 base from V and 5 from J, leaving 12 bases between them. Germline values: CDR1 LNHNV, CDR2 YYDKDF (reference sequence). CDR3 loop: CATSRGTGVNNEQFF. The CDR3, as DNA: TGTGCCACCAGCAGAGGAACGGGGGTGAACAATGAGCAGTTCTTC. The full variable domain, rest sourced from reference TRBV15 and TRBJ2-1, is DAMVIQNPRYQVTQFGKPVTLSCSQTLNHNVMYWYQQKSSQAPKLLFHYYDKDFNNEADTPDNFQSRRPNTSFCFLDIRSPGLGDTAMYLCATSRGTGVNNEQFFGPGTRLTVL.

J is TRBJ1-2 and V is TRBV6-5; TRBD1 aligns across 8 bases. Unmatched junction bases numbered 6, after V lost 1 base and J lost 5 bases. This CDR3 is 15 amino acids long. CDR1 MNHEY and CDR2 SVGAGI come from the germline V gene. CDR3 nucleotide sequence: TGTGCCAGCAGTTACTTTCAGGGGGCCCCTTATGGCTACACCTTC. Protein: CASSYFQGAPYGYTF.

The chain carries TRBV24-1 and TRBJ2-1, with 7 bases aligning to TRBD2. V gave up 5 bases and J gave up 7 bases; unmatched junction bases: 7. The CDR3 sequence is 14 residues long. The V gene's germline CDR1 is KGHDR and CDR2 SFDVKD. The CDR3 is CATSGPDGRNEQFF. The CDR3 bases are TGTGCCACCAGTGGTCCGGACGGGAGGAATGAGCAGTTCTTC.

In this sample, this clonotype turned up many times. The V gene is TRBV6-4, the J gene TRBJ2-7; 10 bases match TRBD2. The ends lost 0 bases at V and 5 bases at J; junction bases unmatched: 13. The V gene's germline CDR1 is MRHNA and CDR2 SNTAGT. This CDR3 spans 18 amino acids. The CDR3: CASSDSTASGGLKHEQYV. Written as DNA, the CDR3 is TGTGCCAGCAGTGACTCGACGGCTAGCGGGGGCCTTAAGCACGAGCAGTACGTC.

This clonotype was seen more than once but under ten times. The chain couples TRBV6-5 to TRBJ2-7, with 10 bases aligning to TRBD1. The length of the CDR3 is 15 residues. Germline V CDR1 and CDR2: MNHEY, SVGAGI. The V gene end was trimmed by 7 bases and the J gene end by 5 bases; junction bases not matched to a gene: 11. As DNA, the CDR3 is TGTGCCAGCAACCCGGGCGGGACAGGGGCAGACGAGCAGTACTTC. It is translated as CASNPGGTGADEQYF.

A few counts support this clonotype. The chain combines TRBV27 with TRBJ2-7; 9 positions agree with TRBD2. This CDR3 has 15 residues. The V and J ends lost 5 bases and 7 bases, in that order; junction bases with no gene match: 12. The germline V gene has CDR1 MNHEY and CDR2 SMNVEV (reference sequence). The CDR3 loop reads CASSRLASGKGEQYF. As DNA, the CDR3 is TGTGCCAGCAGTCGACTGGCTAGCGGGAAGGGGGAGCAGTACTTC.

This clonotype showed up just a few times. The chain has TRBV7-6 and TRBJ2-2, with no clear D. The CDR3 is 16 residues long. V shed 5 bases and J shed 0 bases, with 13 bases lying between them. The germline V gene has CDR1 SGHVS and CDR2 FNYEAQ. As DNA, the CDR3 is TGTGCCAGCAGCCCCGACTGGAACGCGAACACCGGGGAGCTGTTTTTT. It translates to CASSPDWNANTGELFF.

This clonotype was detected ten times or more. The J gene is TRBJ2-1, the V gene TRBV3-1, with a tentative D call TRBD2 (6 bases). Germline V gives CDR1 LGHDT, CDR2 YNNKEL (reference sequence). The CDR3 runs 15 residues. The ends were cut back, 3 bases at V and 4 bases at J, with 13 bases in the middle. The CDR3 region is CASSQGGEGYNEQFF. DNA for the CDR3: TGTGCCAGCAGCCAGGGGGGAGAAGGGTACAATGAGCAGTTCTTC.

The genes are TRBV6-5 and TRBJ2-2; D ambiguous. The germline V and J ends were trimmed by 0 bases and 8 bases, with 10 bases remaining between them. The CDR3 consists of 14 residues. Germline V CDR1 and CDR2: MNHEY, SVGAGI. The CDR3 sequence is CASSYSSLGGELFF. The DNA of the CDR3 is TGTGCCAGCAGTTACTCGAGTCTCGGGGGGGAGCTGTTTTTT.

This clonotype occurred many times. This rearrangement joins TRBV6-5 to TRBJ1-5, with D possibly matching TRBD1 (6 bases). CDR1 is MNHEY, CDR2 SVGAGI, per germline. V lost 4 bases and J lost 11, with 15 bases in between. The CDR3 length is 13 residues. DNA for the CDR3: TGTGCCAGCAGTTCGCCCGGGGGCTTGACCCAGCATTTT. It translates to CASSSPGGLTQHF.

Only a few counts were recorded for this clonotype. DNA of the CDR3: TGTGCCAGCAGGACCGGGACAGGGGGCGACGAGCAGTACTTC. Translating gives CASRTGTGGDEQYF. The chain combines TRBV12-3 or TRBV12-4 with TRBJ2-7, with 12 bases identical to TRBD1. The CDR3 length is 14 residues. J gave up 5 bases and V 6 bases, and 5 bases lay outside the gene matches.

V usage is TRBV28 and J usage is TRBJ2-7; D remains unclear. Trimming stripped 3 bases from V and 5 bases from J, with 8 bases between. The CDR3 length is 12 residues. CDR1 is MDHEN, CDR2 SYDVKM, per germline. The CDR3 coding sequence is TGTGCCAGCAGTTTCAACCTCGACGAGCAGTACTTC. Its translation is CASSFNLDEQYF.

V gene TRBV27 combines with J gene TRBJ2-7, with D perhaps matching TRBD1 (5 bases). This CDR3 comprises 13 residues. V was pared by 5 bases and J by 1 base, with 9 bases between. Germline V gene lookup returns CDR1 MNHEY and CDR2 SMNVEV (reference sequence). CDR3 nucleotides: TGTGCCAGCAGTAGGGGTGGGTCCTACGAGCAGTACTTC. This codes for CASSRGGSYEQYF.

The chain has TRBV6-6 and TRBJ2-1, with D tentatively TRBD2 (6 bases). Per germline, CDR1 MNHNY and CDR2 SVGAGI (reference sequence). The V gene lost 7 bases and the J gene lost 7 bases, with 17 bases spanning the gap. This CDR3 is 14 amino acids long. CDR3 coding DNA: TGTGCCAGCACAATAGCGGCCTCAGGGAATGAGCAGTTCTTC. Its translation is CASTIAASGNEQFF.

This clonotype was detected only once. The rearrangement joins TRBV6-2 or TRBV6-3 to TRBJ2-7; D is undetermined. The CDR3 runs to 13 residues. CDR1 is MNHEY, CDR2 SVGEGT, per germline. Trimming removed 3 bases at V and 3 bases at J, with 9 bases between. The CDR3, as DNA: TGTGCCAGCAGTTATGGTCGCCGCTACGAGCAGTACTTC. Its protein is CASSYGRRYEQYF.

The table lists this clonotype with a few counts. The gene calls are TRBV4-3 and TRBJ2-7; D perhaps matches TRBD1 (6 bases). Germline V lookup: CDR1 LGHNA, CDR2 YSLEER. Trimming took off 0 bases at V and 1 base at J, with 7 bases between the two ends. The CDR3 contains 14 residues. For the CDR3, the DNA is TGCGCCAGCAGCCAAGACGACAGGTCCTACGAGCAGTACTTC. It translates to CASSQDDRSYEQYF.

The rearrangement uses TRBV7-2 and TRBJ1-2, with D hard to call. The germline V gene encodes CDR1 SGHTA and CDR2 FQGNSA. This CDR3 is 12 amino acids long. Between the trimmed V and J ends, which lost 6 bases and 5 bases, there was a span of 10 bases. The CDR3 loop is CASRPGRYGYTF. The CDR3 nucleotides read TGTGCCAGCAGACCCGGACGGTATGGCTACACCTTC.

The J gene is TRBJ1-6, the V gene TRBV7-8, with D hard to call. CDR3 length: 14 residues. Germline CDR1 is SGHVS and CDR2 is FQNEAQ. The V end was cut by 2 bases, the J end by 8 bases, with 10 bases between. CDR3 amino acids: CASSLWAGDSPLHF. The CDR3 DNA reads as TGTGCCAGCAGCTTATGGGCTGGGGATTCACCCCTCCACTTT.

The chain joins TRBV7-3 to TRBJ1-3, with D tentatively TRBD1 (5 bases). The germline V gene has CDR1 SGHTA and CDR2 FQGTGA. V dropped 3 bases and J dropped 0 bases, with 15 bases sitting between them. CDR3 length equals 17 residues. The CDR3 DNA reads TGTGCCAGCAGCTTTGGGGGAACACCGGGCTCTGGAAACACCATATATTTT. Translating gives CASSFGGTPGSGNTIYF.

The rearrangement joins TRBV5-6 to TRBJ2-5, with TRBD2 matching over 7 bases. The trim removed 5 bases at V and 5 bases at J, leaving 9 bases unmatched. The CDR3 length is 14 residues. Germline V CDR1 and CDR2: SGHDT, YYEEEE. The CDR3 spells CASRLAAYRETQYF. The DNA for the CDR3 is TGTGCCAGCAGGCTAGCGGCCTACCGGGAGACCCAGTACTTC.

V is TRBV11-1 and J is TRBJ1-2, with 7 bases identical to TRBD1. The CDR3 length is 15 residues. V shed 8 bases and J 2 bases; nucleotides not matched to a gene: 11. Germline values: CDR1 SGHAT, CDR2 FQDESV (reference sequence). The CDR3 nucleotides are TGTGCCAGCGGGACCGGGACAGAAGTAAACTATGGCTACACCTTC. It specifies CASGTGTEVNYGYTF.

The chain recombines TRBV20-1 with TRBJ2-1, with 9 nucleotides matching TRBD2. This CDR3 contains 14 residues. V lost 1 base, J lost 5 bases, and 3 bases stayed unmatched. Germline V lookup: CDR1 DFQATT, CDR2 SNEGSKA (reference sequence). The CDR3 spells CSARAWTSDNEQFF. CDR3 coding DNA: TGCAGTGCTAGAGCCTGGACTAGCGACAATGAGCAGTTCTTC.

The chain is built from TRBV19 and TRBJ1-1; a weak D match, TRBD1 (5 bases). The CDR3 runs 14 residues. The germline CDR1 and CDR2 sequences are LNHDA and SQIVND (reference sequence). Between the trimmed V and J ends, which lost 3 bases and 5 bases, there was a span of 13 bases. The DNA of the CDR3 is TGTGCCAGTAGTATCAGTGGGGGAAGTACTGAAGCTTTCTTT. Its protein product is CASSISGGSTEAFF. The whole variable domain, filled in from reference TRBV19 and TRBJ1-1, reads DGGITQSPKYLFRKEGQNVTLSCEQNLNHDAMYWYRQDPGQGLRLIYYSQIVNDFQKGDIAEGYSVSREKKESFPLTVTSAQKNPTAFYLCASSISGGSTEAFFGQGTRLTVV.

This chain uses TRBV10-3 with TRBJ2-3; D is unclear. The CDR3 totals 13 residues. Germline values: CDR1 ENHRY, CDR2 SYGVKD. Between the trimmed V and J ends, which lost 6 bases and 0 bases, there was a span of 7 bases. The CDR3 region is CAIRDGSTDTQYF. The CDR3 DNA reads as TGTGCCATCAGGGACGGAAGCACAGATACGCAGTATTTT.

CDR3 in DNA: TGTGCCACCAGTGACTCACAAGGGCCTAGCAATCAGCCCCAGCATTTT. Protein: CATSDSQGPSNQPQHF. V gene TRBV24-1 combines with J gene TRBJ1-5, with D uncertain. From germline, CDR1 is KGHDR and CDR2 SFDVKD. V was cut by 4 bases and J by 0 bases, with 12 bases left in between. The CDR3 runs to 16 residues.

This clonotype has just a few counts. V usage is TRBV12-3 or TRBV12-4 and J usage is TRBJ1-2; D is uncertain. Deletions cut 7 bases from V and 8 bases from J, with 8 bases between. The CDR3 has 10 residues. The CDR3 DNA sequence: TGTGCCAGCATGGGCCTAGGCTACACCTTC. This encodes CASMGLGYTF.

The CDR3 bases are TGTGCCAGCAACCACAGGGCAGGGACCTCCTACGAGCAGTACTTC. Protein sequence: CASNHRAGTSYEQYF. The chain joins TRBV6-5 to TRBJ2-7, with a possible D match to TRBD1 (6 bases). Trimming took off 7 bases at V and 0 bases at J, with 16 bases between the two ends. The germline V gene has CDR1 MNHEY and CDR2 SVGAGI. The CDR3 has 15 residues.

The chain carries TRBV4-3 and TRBJ2-1, with no clear D. The CDR3 has 13 amino acids. The germline CDR1 and CDR2 sequences are LGHNA and YSLEER. V dropped 0 bases and J dropped 9 bases, with 9 bases sitting between them. The CDR3 loop is CASSQDPGFEQFF. The DNA for the CDR3 is TGCGCCAGCAGCCAAGATCCAGGATTTGAGCAGTTCTTC.

This clonotype was observed a few times. The V call is TRBV5-1, the J call TRBJ1-4, with D perhaps matching TRBD1 (6 bases). Looked up from germline, CDR1 is SGHRS and CDR2 is YFSETQ. The V end lost 3 bases, the J end lost 4 bases, and 7 bases lay between the germline ends. The CDR3 loop spans 13 amino acids. CDR3 sequence reads: CASSSDSNEKLFF. In DNA, the CDR3 is TGCGCCAGCAGCTCGGACAGTAATGAAAAACTGTTTTTT.

V usage is TRBV27 and J usage is TRBJ2-7, with D maybe TRBD2 (6 bases). CDR3 length equals 14 residues. Germline-derived CDR1 and CDR2 are MNHEY and SMNVEV (reference sequence). The V end lost 6 bases, the J end lost 2 bases, and 14 bases lay between the germline ends. Here the CDR3 reads CASSPGRTTYEQYF. The CDR3 DNA follows: TGTGCCAGCAGCCCCGGACGGACTACCTACGAGCAGTACTTC.

Many counts were recorded for this clonotype. The gene calls are TRBV12-3 or TRBV12-4 and TRBJ2-7; D not certain. The ends were cut back, 3 bases at V and 1 base at J, with 4 bases in the middle. The CDR3 length is 12 residues. The CDR3 reads CASSLESYEQYF. For the CDR3, the DNA is TGTGCCAGCAGTTTGGAGTCCTACGAGCAGTACTTC.

This clonotype was detected only a few times. The V call is TRBV7-9, the J call TRBJ2-7; D possibly matches TRBD1 or TRBD2 (6 bases each). The CDR3 spans 15 residues. The germline CDR1 and CDR2 sequences are SEHNR and FQNEAQ (reference sequence). Trimming removed 2 bases from V and 5 bases from J, with 16 bases in between. CDR3 loop: CASSLYGGAGDEQYV. The CDR3 region has the DNA TGTGCCAGCAGCTTATACGGGGGCGCAGGAGACGAGCAGTACGTC.